This paragraph covers one TCR beta chain sequence. A few counts support this clonotype. Its cognate antigen has yet to be identified. Base qualities are not provided; no much larger clone lies one nucleotide away. The data were obtained in a study of blood T cells in healthy people across ages (dated by TCRdb to 2015 to 2017). Concerning the study at large: In model experiments, roughly one uniquely barcoded TCR beta cDNA molecule per two T cells was captured by template switching. Donors of different ages were randomly distributed across sequencing lanes to avoid experimental bias. For two donors (one aged 18 to 30 and one aged 80 or older), the study analyzed two additional independent replicas of 1 million unique cDNA reads from the same blood draw. Using deep sequencing normalized with unique cDNA molecular identifiers, the study measured how TCR beta repertoire diversity changes with age. The donors were divided into four age groups: young (average around 16 years), middle-aged (about 39), aged (approximately 59) and long-lived (more than 75).

Library generation was performed with 5' RACE. The sample was run on an Illumina HiSeq 2500. The second PCR ran for roughly 7 to 12 cycles and used a J-beta primer mix along with a sample-barcoded 5' primer. A template-switch 5' adaptor carrying 12 random nucleotides introduced a unique molecular identifier onto each TCR beta cDNA molecule. Each sample yielded at least 3 million CDR3-containing paired-end reads. First-strand cDNA was synthesized from all RNA with the Mint cDNA synthesis kit, primed by a TRBC-specific oligonucleotide. All cDNA was treated with uracil-DNA glycosylase and then went through a first 18-cycle PCR with the universal primers M1SS and BC2_uni_R. Processing in the source paper ran as follows. For normalization, 1 million high-quality reads were randomly selected from each sample, with every read carrying a distinct molecular identifier. Instead of being binned into consensus sequences, reads that shared molecular identifiers were thrown out. MiTCR, with a Q25 quality threshold and the strictest error-elimination algorithm, was used for CDR3 identification, clonotype clustering and error correction. A nonparametric unseen species model with Euler transformation was used to estimate a lower bound on total TCR beta diversity. TCRdb itself trimmed the public reads at Q25 with fastp, ran MiXCR and retained productive beta chains. Rows with one shared CDR3 protein collapse into an entry with the most common genes and DNA. These V and J calls rely on TCRdb rather than the paper's analysis. The sample yields about 1.5 million distinct CDR3 sequences; approximately 38% were counted once. 7.9% of the sample is taken by the ten largest.

On the study overall, not on this receptor specifically: Since profiling was done on bulk unsorted PBMCs, naive and antigen-experienced compartments could not be conclusively compared. Estimates of total diversity based on one million sequenced T cells were considered lower bounds and underestimates. Compared with the aged group, more naive CD4+ T cells, fewer expanded clones and increased TCR diversity were shown by the long-lived group, suggesting age selection. Because the CMV infection status of the donors was unknown, age-related changes in expanded clonotypes may potentially have been confounded. The percentage of naive T cells measured by flow cytometry correlated strongly with observed TCR beta diversity. Observed TCR beta diversity per million T cells fell roughly linearly with age, and a significant reduction was already apparent by age about 38.

Donors were 30 to 45 systemically healthy Caucasian individuals from Russia aged roughly 6 to 100 years. Each donor gave ten milliliters of peripheral blood, collected into EDTA-treated Vacutainer tubes. PBMCs were isolated by Ficoll-Paque density-gradient centrifugation, with at least 7 million obtained per sample. Trizol reagent was used to extract total RNA from the PBMCs, yielding at least 5.5 micrograms per sample. For every donor, an aliquot of PBMCs went through flow cytometry to measure the percentages of naive CD45RAhigh/CD27high T cells. CDR3 length: 17 amino acids, cysteine to phenylalanine. Of the read, only the CDR3 DNA is kept; its 51 bases are in frame from base 1. Relative to germline, V is missing 6 bases and J is missing 3 bases, with 11 bases of the junction outside any gene match. CDR1 MNHNS and CDR2 SASEGT were looked up in the germline V gene.

Material: blood. The source is a woman aged 18-30 years in good health. The rearrangement combines TRBV6-1 with TRBJ1-4, with 9 junctional bases fitting TRBD1. The sequence in DNA is TGTGCCAGCAGGACGGACAGGGGTCGGTTCGCTAATGAAAAACTGTTTTTT. Its amino acids are CASRTDRGRFANEKLFF.